The rows below give T cell receptor beta chains drawn from one sample of a study of cytomegalovirus exposure and HLA in healthy donors. Only in-frame clones appear in the TCRdb table, and some are missing; sequencing was by immunoSEQ multiplex PCR. The repertoire includes about 130,000 clones, about three quarters of them detected once, and roughly 1.8% sits in the top ten. Sequencing was carried out using PBMCs. These receptors all stem from a female donor in good health and CMV-seropositive. Both conserved end residues are part of each CDR3. D genes are given only for firm matches. For some rows the clone size is stated as once, few or many, or as a class when expanded; others skip it.

d_call	v_call	clone_size	j_call	cdr3_aa	cdr3_nt
TRBD1	TRBV7-2	NA	TRBJ1-5	CASSLLSTTGPQPQHF	TGTGCCAGCAGCCTCCTTTCCACGACAGGGCCTCAGCCCCAGCATTTT
NA	TRBV7-9	NA	TRBJ1-2	CASSLGSKEGSHYGYTF	TGTGCCAGCAGCTTAGGGTCAAAGGAGGGGTCCCACTATGGCTACACCTTC
NA	TRBV5-6	NA	TRBJ2-5	CASSLVEWGSQETQYF	TGTGCCAGCAGCTTGGTTGAGTGGGGCAGCCAAGAGACCCAGTACTTC
NA	TRBV9	NA	TRBJ1-1	CASSRLESEAFF	TGTGCCAGCAGCCGCTTAGAAAGTGAAGCTTTCTTT
TRBD1	TRBV15	few	TRBJ1-2	CATSRGTDGYTF	TGTGCCACCAGCAGGGGGACAGATGGCTACACCTTC
TRBD2	TRBV2	NA	TRBJ2-5	CASSPGRRERETQYF	TGTGCCAGCAGTCCCGGGCGGCGGGAGAGGGAGACCCAGTACTTC
NA	TRBV7-2	NA	TRBJ2-7	CASSRLVGWNYEQYF	TGTGCCAGCAGCCGCCTAGTCGGCTGGAACTACGAGCAGTACTTC
NA	TRBV28	NA	TRBJ1-6	CASSPTRGNSPLHF	TGTGCCAGCAGTCCGACAAGGGGGAATTCACCCCTCCACTTT
TRBD1	TRBV15	once	TRBJ2-1	CATSRDLLGTGRNEQFF	TGTGCCACCAGCAGAGATCTCTTAGGGACAGGGCGCAATGAGCAGTTCTTC
TRBD1	TRBV5-6	NA	TRBJ1-5	CASSLEADRVDQPQHF	TGTGCCAGCAGCCTGGAGGCGGACAGGGTGGATCAGCCCCAGCATTTT
TRBD1	TRBV2	NA	TRBJ2-1	CASSIDRGNYNEQFF	TGTGCCAGCAGCATCGACAGGGGAAACTACAATGAGCAGTTCTTC
TRBD2	TRBV10-2	NA	TRBJ2-3	CASSEMTSGGAFTDTQYF	TGCGCCAGCAGTGAGATGACTAGCGGGGGGGCCTTCACAGATACGCAGTATTTT
NA	TRBV10-2	NA	TRBJ1-6	CASRAGGREHSPLHF	TGCGCCAGCAGAGCGGGGGGACGAGAGCATTCACCCCTCCACTTT
TRBD2	TRBV5-4	few	TRBJ2-3	CASSPNRRGEGDTQYF	TGTGCCAGCAGCCCGAATCGGCGGGGGGAAGGAGATACGCAGTATTTT
TRBD2	TRBV9	NA	TRBJ2-3	CASSVTPPLAGGDDTQYF	TGTGCCAGCAGCGTAACTCCTCCTCTAGCGGGGGGGGACGATACGCAGTATTTT
NA	TRBV29-1	few	TRBJ1-3	CSVEDVSSGNTIYF	TGCAGCGTTGAAGACGTCTCCTCTGGAAACACCATATATTTT
NA	TRBV5-1	NA	TRBJ2-5	CASSLEVEETQYF	TGCGCCAGCAGCTTGGAAGTAGAAGAGACCCAGTACTTC
NA	TRBV21-1	NA	TRBJ2-7	CASSIRRWPGLAYEQYF	TGTGCCAGCAGCATCCGGCGGTGGCCGGGACTAGCTTACGAGCAGTACTTC
NA	TRBV5-1	NA	TRBJ2-7	CASRAGNEQYF	TGCGCCAGCCGGGCAGGGAACGAGCAGTACTTC
NA	TRBV5-1	few	TRBJ1-3	CASSLTGGNTIYF	TGCGCCAGCAGCTTGACAGGGGGAAACACCATATATTTT
TRBD2	TRBV27	once	TRBJ2-7	CASSSGTSAYEQYF	TGTGCCAGCAGTTCCGGGACTAGCGCCTACGAGCAGTACTTC
TRBD1	TRBV28	few	TRBJ1-2	CASRDRANGYTF	TGTGCCAGCAGGGACAGGGCAAATGGCTACACCTTC
TRBD1	TRBV28	NA	TRBJ1-2	CASSPPPGTGYGYTF	TGTGCCAGCAGTCCGCCGCCGGGGACAGGGTATGGGTACACCTTC
TRBD2	TRBV9	NA	TRBJ2-3	CASNGERGAFTDTQYF	TGTGCCAGCAACGGGGAGCGGGGGGCCTTCACAGATACGCAGTATTTT
TRBD1	TRBV30	few	TRBJ1-4	CAWRDDRGHEKLFF	TGTGCCTGGAGGGATGACAGGGGTCATGAAAAACTGTTTTTT
TRBD1	TRBV10-1	NA	TRBJ1-5	CASTRTGSYSNQPQHF	TGCGCCAGCACTAGGACAGGATCGTATAGCAATCAGCCCCAGCATTTT
TRBD1	TRBV18	NA	TRBJ1-6	CASSLGQGGNSPLHF	TGTGCCAGCTCATTAGGACAGGGAGGTAATTCACCCCTCCACTTT
TRBD1	TRBV30	NA	TRBJ2-1	CAWSVIGGYINEQFF	TGTGCCTGGAGTGTTATAGGGGGCTACATCAATGAGCAGTTCTTC
NA	TRBV10-3	once	TRBJ1-1	CAISDAVSNTEAFF	TGTGCCATCAGTGACGCGGTTTCGAACACTGAAGCTTTCTTT
NA	TRBV9	NA	TRBJ1-2	CASSVSGGNYGYTF	TGTGCCAGCAGCGTATCTGGGGGCAACTATGGCTACACCTTC
TRBD2	TRBV7-2	once	TRBJ2-2	CASSSGGYTGELFF	TGTGCCAGCAGTAGCGGGGGATACACCGGGGAGCTGTTTTTT
NA	TRBV11-2	few	TRBJ2-5	CASSLRPGAEETQYF	TGTGCCAGCAGCTTGCGTCCAGGGGCAGAAGAGACCCAGTACTTC
NA	TRBV5-1	NA	TRBJ2-2	CASRIGWATGELFF	TGCGCCAGCAGAATCGGCTGGGCTACCGGGGAGCTGTTTTTT
TRBD1	TRBV5-1	NA	TRBJ1-3	CASRQGVTGNTIYF	TGCGCCAGCAGACAGGGGGTGACTGGAAACACCATATATTTT
NA	TRBV4-2	NA	TRBJ2-6	CASSGNRYSGANVLTF	TGTGCCAGCAGCGGAAACAGGTACTCTGGGGCCAACGTCCTGACTTTC
TRBD1	TRBV7-3	few	TRBJ2-7	CASSPGQGAAYEQYF	TGTGCCAGCAGCCCGGGACAGGGGGCCGCCTACGAGCAGTACTTC
NA	TRBV7-2	NA	TRBJ2-7	CASSLVPGSYEQYF	TGTGCCAGCAGCTTAGTTCCCGGCTCCTACGAGCAGTACTTC
TRBD1	TRBV25-1	NA	TRBJ1-4	CASRSAGGRVEKLFF	TGTGCCAGCAGGTCCGCAGGGGGGAGAGTCGAAAAACTGTTTTTT
NA	TRBV6-6	NA	TRBJ2-7	CASRPGGLSYEQYF	TGTGCCAGCAGGCCAGGGGGGTTGAGTTACGAGCAGTACTTC
TRBD1	TRBV2	NA	TRBJ2-7	CARELQGAFGEQYF	TGTGCCAGAGAACTACAGGGGGCTTTCGGCGAGCAGTACTTC
TRBD1	TRBV29-1	few	TRBJ1-2	CSANTGVGGYTF	TGCAGCGCCAACACAGGGGTCGGGGGCTACACCTTC
NA	TRBV6-6	few	TRBJ1-5	CAARGFSNQPQHF	TGTGCCGCCAGGGGTTTTAGCAATCAGCCCCAGCATTTT
NA	TRBV6-5	NA	TRBJ2-4	CAAKSPPGIQYF	TGTGCCGCCAAAAGTCCCCCGGGCATTCAGTACTTC
NA	TRBV5-6	few	TRBJ2-2	CASSLYGGNTGELFF	TGTGCCAGCAGCTTGTACGGGGGGAACACCGGGGAGCTGTTTTTT
TRBD2	TRBV10-3	NA	TRBJ2-1	CAISELVAGNNEQFF	TGTGCCATCAGTGAGTTGGTAGCGGGGAACAATGAGCAGTTCTTC
NA	TRBV19	NA	TRBJ1-2	CASSIALGPGYGYTF	TGTGCCAGTAGTATTGCTCTGGGCCCAGGTTATGGCTACACCTTC
NA	TRBV1	once	TRBJ1-1	CTSSQGGQRTLF	TGCACCAGCAGCCAAGGGGGACAGCGGACTCTTTTT
NA	TRBV19	NA	TRBJ2-2	CASSKIRGGELFF	TGTGCCAGTAGTAAAATTAGGGGTGGGGAGCTGTTTTTT
NA	TRBV6-1	NA	TRBJ1-2	CASLAPSYGYTF	TGTGCCAGCCTAGCCCCGTCCTATGGCTACACCTTC
TRBD1	TRBV30	few	TRBJ1-5	CAWSVNRGGQPQHF	TGTGCCTGGAGTGTAAACAGGGGGGGTCAGCCCCAGCATTTT
TRBD2	TRBV11-2	NA	TRBJ2-7	CASSFTVSAGGYEQYF	TGTGCCAGCAGCTTTACCGTCTCCGCGGGGGGCTACGAGCAGTACTTC
NA	TRBV12-2	NA	TRBJ2-5	CASRLARPGLAGAETQYF	TGTGCAAGTCGCTTAGCTCGACCGGGACTAGCGGGGGCTGAGACCCAGTACTTC